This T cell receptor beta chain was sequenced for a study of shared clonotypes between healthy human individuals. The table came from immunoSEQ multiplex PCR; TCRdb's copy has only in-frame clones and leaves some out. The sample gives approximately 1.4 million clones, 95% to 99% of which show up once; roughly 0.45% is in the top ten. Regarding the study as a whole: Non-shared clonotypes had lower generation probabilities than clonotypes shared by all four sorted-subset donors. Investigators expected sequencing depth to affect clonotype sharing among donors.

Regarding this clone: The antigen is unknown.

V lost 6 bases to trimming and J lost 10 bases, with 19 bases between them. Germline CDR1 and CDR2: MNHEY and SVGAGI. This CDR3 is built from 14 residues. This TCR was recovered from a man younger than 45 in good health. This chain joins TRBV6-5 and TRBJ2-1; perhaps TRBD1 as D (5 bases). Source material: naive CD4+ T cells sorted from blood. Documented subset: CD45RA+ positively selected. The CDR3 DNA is TGTGCCAGCAGACCCCAGGGTCGGATCGGGGAGCAGTTCTTC. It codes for CASRPQGRIGEQFF.